The clone carrying this T cell receptor beta chain has more than one count but fewer than ten. Its specificity is unknown. Germline assignment: CDR1 LGHNT and CDR2 FRNRAP. The CDR3 has 15 residues. Trimming cost V 7 bases and J 3 bases, with 19 bases left between them. The sample, about 9.7 milliliters of peripheral blood, was drawn from each donor. The data belong to a study of blood T cells in healthy people across ages. The second PCR ran about 6 to 12 cycles with a sample-barcoded 5' primer and J-beta primers. Unique molecular identifiers of 12 random nucleotides labeled each cDNA. TCRdb fed the 5' RACE reads into MiXCR, producing one record per CDR3 protein. The sample shows over a million distinct CDR3 sequences, more than 40% of them seen only once. Whole-study results and caveats: TCR beta diversity, measured per million T cells, fell in a roughly linear way with age. Both naive CD4+ cell counts and diversity were greater in long-lived donors than in aged donors.

The TCR originated in a woman aged 55-75 years in good health. J is TRBJ2-7 and V is TRBV12-5; no definite D call. The sequenced sample consisted of blood. The CDR3 loop is CASASGGRAVYEQYF. CDR3 nucleotide sequence: TGTGCTAGTGCCTCCGGTGGCAGAGCCGTCTACGAGCAGTACTTC.